Sequencing of this T cell receptor (beta chain) was carried out in a study of T cell changes during pregnancy in multiple sclerosis. V was clipped by 8 bases and J by 0 bases; unmatched bases: 3. The germline V gene encodes CDR1 MNHNY and CDR2 SVGAGI (reference sequence). This CDR3 is built from 13 residues. Measured with immunoSEQ multiplex PCR; TCRdb has only the in-frame clones, and not every one. Here the sample spans approximately 30,000 clones, about 92% being singletons. J is TRBJ1-1 and V is TRBV6-6; 7 bases are a match to TRBD1. This specimen was CD4+ T cells from peripheral blood mononuclear cells, taken after pregnancy. This TCR came from a female donor with multiple sclerosis, enrolled in a pregnancy study. In DNA form, the CDR3 reads TGTGCCAGCTCCGGGACAGTGAACACTGAAGCTTTCTTT. Translating gives CASSGTVNTEAFF.